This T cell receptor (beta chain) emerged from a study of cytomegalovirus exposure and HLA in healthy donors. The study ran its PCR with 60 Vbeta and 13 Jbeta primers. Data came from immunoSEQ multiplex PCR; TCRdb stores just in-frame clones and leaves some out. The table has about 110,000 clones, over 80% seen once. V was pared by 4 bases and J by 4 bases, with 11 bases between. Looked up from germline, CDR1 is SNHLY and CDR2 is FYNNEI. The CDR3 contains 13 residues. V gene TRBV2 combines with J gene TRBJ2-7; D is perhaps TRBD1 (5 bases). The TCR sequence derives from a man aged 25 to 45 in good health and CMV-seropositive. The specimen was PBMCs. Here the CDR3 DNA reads TGTGCCAGCAGTGCGCAGGCAGGGTACGAGCAGTACTTC. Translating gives CASSAQAGYEQYF.